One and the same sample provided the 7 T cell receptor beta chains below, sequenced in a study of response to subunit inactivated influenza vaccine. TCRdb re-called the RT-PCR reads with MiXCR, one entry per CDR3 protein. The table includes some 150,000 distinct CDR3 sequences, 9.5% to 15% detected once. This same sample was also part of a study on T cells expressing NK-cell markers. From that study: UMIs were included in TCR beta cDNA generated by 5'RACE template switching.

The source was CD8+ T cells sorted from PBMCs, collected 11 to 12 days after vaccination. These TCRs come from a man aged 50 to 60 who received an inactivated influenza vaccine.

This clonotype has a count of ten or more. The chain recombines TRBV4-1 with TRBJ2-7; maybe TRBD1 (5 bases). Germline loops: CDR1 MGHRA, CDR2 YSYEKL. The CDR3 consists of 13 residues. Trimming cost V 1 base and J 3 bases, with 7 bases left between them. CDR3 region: CASSQGDSYEQYF. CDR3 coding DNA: TGCGCCAGCAGCCAAGGAGACAGCTACGAGCAGTACTTC.

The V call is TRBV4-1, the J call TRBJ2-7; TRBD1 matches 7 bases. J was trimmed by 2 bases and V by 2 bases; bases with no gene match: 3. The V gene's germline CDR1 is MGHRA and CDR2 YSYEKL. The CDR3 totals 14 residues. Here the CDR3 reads CASSQRTGTYEQYF. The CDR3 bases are TGCGCCAGCAGCCAACGGACAGGTACCTACGAGCAGTACTTC.

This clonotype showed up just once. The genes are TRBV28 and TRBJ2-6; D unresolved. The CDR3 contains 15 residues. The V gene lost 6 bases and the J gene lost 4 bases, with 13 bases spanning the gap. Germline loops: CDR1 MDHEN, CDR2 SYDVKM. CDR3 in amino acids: CASSSRRSGANVLTF. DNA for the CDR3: TGTGCCAGCAGCTCCCGTAGATCAGGGGCCAACGTCCTGACTTTC.

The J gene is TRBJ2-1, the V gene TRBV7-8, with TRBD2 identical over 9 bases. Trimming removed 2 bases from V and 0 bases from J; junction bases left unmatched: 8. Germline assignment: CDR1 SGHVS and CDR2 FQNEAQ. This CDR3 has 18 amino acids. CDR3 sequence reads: CASSLRVAGVSSYNEQFF. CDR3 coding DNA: TGTGCCAGCAGCTTACGGGTAGCGGGGGTTAGCTCCTACAATGAGCAGTTCTTC. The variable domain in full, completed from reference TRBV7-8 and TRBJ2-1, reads GAGVSQSPRYKVAKRGQDVALRCDPISGHVSLFWYQQALGQGPEFLTYFQNEAQLDKSGLPSDRFFAERPEGSVSTLKIQRTQQEDSAVYLCASSLRVAGVSSYNEQFFGPGTRLTVL.

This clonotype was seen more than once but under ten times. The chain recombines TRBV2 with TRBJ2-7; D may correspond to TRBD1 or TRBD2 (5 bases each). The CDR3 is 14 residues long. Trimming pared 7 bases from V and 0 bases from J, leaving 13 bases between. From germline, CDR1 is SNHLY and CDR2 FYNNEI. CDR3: CASIGTGSSYEQYF. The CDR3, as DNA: TGTGCCAGCATCGGGACGGGGAGCTCCTACGAGCAGTACTTC.

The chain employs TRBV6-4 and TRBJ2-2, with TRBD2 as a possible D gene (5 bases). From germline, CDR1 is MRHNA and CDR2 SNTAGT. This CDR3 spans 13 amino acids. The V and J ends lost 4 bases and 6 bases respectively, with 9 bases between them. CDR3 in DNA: TGTGCCAGCAGTGCCGGGATCTCCGGGGAGCTGTTTTTT. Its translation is CASSAGISGELFF.

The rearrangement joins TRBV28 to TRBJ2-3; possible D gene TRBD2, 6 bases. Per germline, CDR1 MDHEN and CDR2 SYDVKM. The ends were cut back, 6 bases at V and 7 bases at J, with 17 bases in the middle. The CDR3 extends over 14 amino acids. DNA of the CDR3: TGTGCCAGCAGCCCCCCCGGGAGCTCGTATACGCAGTATTTT. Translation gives CASSPPGSSYTQYF.